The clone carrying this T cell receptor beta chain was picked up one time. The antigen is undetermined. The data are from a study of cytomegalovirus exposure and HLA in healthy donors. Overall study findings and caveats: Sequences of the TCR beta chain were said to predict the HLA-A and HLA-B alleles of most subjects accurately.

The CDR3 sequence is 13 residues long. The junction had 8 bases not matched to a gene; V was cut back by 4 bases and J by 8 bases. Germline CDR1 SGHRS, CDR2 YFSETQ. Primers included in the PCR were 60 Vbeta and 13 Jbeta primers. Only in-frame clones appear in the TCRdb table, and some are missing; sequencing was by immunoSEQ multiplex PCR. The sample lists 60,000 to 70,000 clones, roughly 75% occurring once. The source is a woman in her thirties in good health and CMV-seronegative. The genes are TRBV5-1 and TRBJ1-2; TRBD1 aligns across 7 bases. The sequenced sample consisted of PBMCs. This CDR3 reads CASSVTGEAGYTF. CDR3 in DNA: TGCGCCAGCAGCGTTACAGGGGAAGCGGGCTACACCTTC.